The clone carrying this TCR beta chain has a count of ten or more. The antigen remains undetermined. The CDR3 extends 3 residues past the end of the read, so its final part is completed from the germline J gene. With 2 bases clipped from V and 0 bases from J, the junction kept 9 bases outside the gene matches. The germline CDR1 and CDR2 sequences are MRHNA and SNTAGT. CDR3 length: 18 residues. The data originate from a study of T cell clonality in common variable immunodeficiency. General study points: Links between repertoire features and CVID complications were heterogeneity-limited. Reportedly, TCR beta sequences from common variable immunodeficiency showed fewer deletions and N-nucleotide insertions. Shared TCRbeta clones were fewer between CVID subjects than controls.

Produced via immunoSEQ multiplex PCR; TCRdb's table is partial and in-frame only. This sample carries tens of thousands of clones, none of them present only once. Most patients and controls had Caucasian heritage. This sequence originates from a person aged 18 to 75 in good health. The specimen sequenced was peripheral blood mononuclear cells. The rearrangement links TRBV6-4 to TRBJ1-5; TRBD1 agrees at 8 bases. The sequenced part of the CDR3 DNA is TGTGCCAGCAGTGACGGGACAGGTGGGGGCTATAGCAATCAGCCC. Its translation: CASSDGTGGGYSNQP. The full CDR3 protein reads CASSDGTGGGYSNQPQHF.